This T cell receptor beta chain was identified in a study of blood T cell repertoires in COVID-19. As for the study in general: T cells, B-cell-depleted T cells, or PBMCs provided the cDNA or gDNA that served as material.

The assay was immunoSEQ multiplex PCR, and TCRdb's table has in-frame clones only and misses some. In the table there are around 100,000 clones, 85% of which are singletons. The CDR3 consists of 11 residues. Looked up from germline, CDR1 is SNHLY and CDR2 is FYNNEI. V shed 4 bases and J shed 4 bases, with 4 bases lying between them. This sequence joins TRBV2 and TRBJ2-5, with no clear D. Sample: peripheral blood. The sequence came from a woman in her 70s with active or convalescent COVID-19. The CDR3 loop is CASSVRETQYF. The CDR3 DNA reads as TGTGCCAGCAGTGTTCGAGAGACCCAGTACTTC.